These 15 T cell receptor beta chains were sequenced from one sample in a study of cytomegalovirus exposure and HLA in healthy donors. A multiplex PCR was run with 60 Vbeta primers and 13 Jbeta primers. Some clones are missing from TCRdb's copy, which holds only in-frame ones; the method was immunoSEQ multiplex PCR. The sample records 87,000 or so clones, around 8% being singletons. The sequenced sample consisted of PBMCs. All receptors derive from a man in his fifties in good health and CMV-seronegative.

This clone was seen a handful of times. This chain connects TRBV10-3 to TRBJ1-2, with 8 bases aligning to TRBD1. The junction had 7 bases not matched to a gene; V was cut back by 3 bases and J by 7 bases. The germline gives CDR1 ENHRY, CDR2 SYGVKD. The CDR3 has 14 amino acids. The CDR3 spells CAISEGTGGFGYTF. The CDR3 DNA reads as TGTGCCATCAGTGAAGGTACAGGGGGGTTTGGCTACACCTTC.

The chain uses TRBV28 and TRBJ2-3; 12 bases are a match to TRBD2. V dropped 4 bases and J dropped 5; count of bases not matched to a gene: 4. The germline CDR1 and CDR2 sequences are MDHEN and SYDVKM. The CDR3 spans 15 residues. CDR3 nucleotides: TGTGCCAGCAGTTCACTAGCGGGAGGCAAAGATACGCAGTATTTT. This codes for CASSSLAGGKDTQYF.

This clone was seen only a few times. V is TRBV6-5 and J is TRBJ2-3; 9 bases line up with TRBD1. Germline trimming cut 3 bases from V and 6 bases from J; bases unmatched to any gene: 7. Germline values: CDR1 MNHEY, CDR2 SVGAGI. This CDR3 has 15 amino acids. This CDR3 is CASSYGTGKRDTQYF. CDR3 sequence (DNA): TGTGCCAGCAGTTATGGGACAGGGAAGAGGGATACGCAGTATTTT.

A single count supports this clone. It is likely a read error, because the conserved phenylalanine at the end of the CDR3 is missing. Because the CDR3's place on the DNA is in doubt, the DNA is left out and the CDR3 is given as listed by TCRdb. The chain has TRBV30 and TRBJ1-4; TRBD1 reflects the table's D call only, with no check against the DNA. With termini counted, the CDR3 has 12 amino acids. CDR1 GTSNPN and CDR2 SVGIG come from the germline V gene (reference sequence). The CDR3 is CAWSVPSEKMFL.

The chain employs TRBV5-1 and TRBJ2-7; 8 bases line up with TRBD1. Trimming at V came to 4 bases and at J to 1 base, leaving 4 bases not matched to a gene. The CDR3 runs 14 residues. Germline CDR1 is SGHRS and CDR2 is YFSETQ. DNA of the CDR3: TGCGCCAGCAGCATACAGGGGGAATCCTACGAGCAGTACTTC. Its translation: CASSIQGESYEQYF.

V and J are TRBV2 and TRBJ1-4; the D gene is possibly TRBD1 (5 bases). The germline V and J ends were trimmed by 0 bases and 8 bases, with 16 bases remaining between them. The V gene's germline CDR1 is SNHLY and CDR2 FYNNEI. The CDR3 sequence is 16 residues long. CDR3 in amino acids: CASSEAPAGLGEKLFF. The CDR3 DNA is TGTGCCAGCAGTGAAGCGCCGGCAGGGTTAGGAGAAAAACTGTTTTTT.

A few counts support this clone. This sequence joins TRBV7-9 and TRBJ1-5; 7 bases match TRBD1. V lost 1 base to trimming and J lost 9 bases; unmatched junction nucleotides: 0. The V gene's germline CDR1 is SEHNR and CDR2 FQNEAQ (reference sequence). This CDR3 contains 12 residues. In nucleotides, the CDR3 is TGTGCCAGCAGCTTAGGGGACAGGCCCCAGCATTTT. The encoded protein is CASSLGDRPQHF.

This clone has only a few counts. CDR3 DNA sequence: TGTGCCAGCAGTTTAACAGTCACTGGAAACACCATATATTTT. This sequence encodes CASSLTVTGNTIYF. The chain combines TRBV27 with TRBJ1-3; D is uncertain. The CDR3 sequence is 14 residues long. Germline CDR1 MNHEY, CDR2 SMNVEV (reference sequence). Trimming removed 2 bases at V and 2 bases at J, with 7 bases between.

The chain uses TRBV5-5 and TRBJ1-2; possibly TRBD1 for D (5 bases). The CDR3 totals 15 residues. V shed 3 bases and J shed 1 base, with 13 bases lying between them. The V gene's germline CDR1 is SGHKS and CDR2 YYEKEE (reference sequence). The CDR3 nucleotides are TGTGCCAGCAGCTCTTCCTGGACACTTAACTATGGCTACACCTTC. Its protein product is CASSSSWTLNYGYTF.

This clone turned up a few times. The V gene is TRBV28, the J gene TRBJ1-2; 8 bases are shared with TRBD1. The CDR3 loop spans 14 amino acids. Looked up from germline, CDR1 is MDHEN and CDR2 is SYDVKM. The junction had 5 bases not matched to a gene; V was cut back by 5 bases and J by 3 bases. The CDR3 region has the DNA TGTGCCAGCAGTCCGGGGACAGGATACTATGGCTACACCTTC. Its translation is CASSPGTGYYGYTF.

This clone was recorded a few times. J is TRBJ1-3 and V is TRBV10-3, with TRBD1 as a possible D gene (6 bases). This CDR3 contains 14 residues. Germline lookup yields CDR1 ENHRY and CDR2 SYGVKD. Trimming left V 6 bases short and J 4 bases short, with 13 bases between. DNA of the CDR3: TGTGCCATCAGGACGACAGGAGGAGGAAACACCATATATTTT. It encodes CAIRTTGGGNTIYF.

This clone was counted only a few times. The rearrangement uses TRBV28 and TRBJ1-2; maybe TRBD1 (6 bases). V was cut by 3 bases and J by 2 bases, with 10 bases left in between. Germline V gene lookup returns CDR1 MDHEN and CDR2 SYDVKM. This CDR3 region has 14 residues. CDR3 residues: CASSFFQGNYGYTF. As DNA, the CDR3 is TGTGCCAGCAGTTTCTTTCAGGGGAACTATGGCTACACCTTC.

The genes are TRBV5-4 and TRBJ2-1, with TRBD2 matching over 14 bases. Germline V gene data show CDR1 as SGHNT and CDR2 as YYREEE (reference sequence). The CDR3 covers 16 residues. The J segment lost 2 bases and the V segment lost 10 bases, leaving 8 bases of the junction unmatched. The CDR3 sequence: CAAGLAGVVAYNEQFF. The CDR3 nucleotides are TGTGCCGCGGGACTAGCGGGGGTGGTAGCCTACAATGAGCAGTTCTTC.

This clone showed up just a few times. CDR3 sequence reads: CASSETSGSSYEQYF. The CDR3 coding sequence is TGTGCCAGCAGTGAAACTAGCGGGAGCTCCTACGAGCAGTACTTC. The V call is TRBV6-1, the J call TRBJ2-5, with TRBD2 identical over 11 bases. The J call may be faulty, since TRBJ2-7 better matches the DNA end. The CDR3 is 15 residues long. The V gene's germline CDR1 is MNHNS and CDR2 SASEGT.

In this sample, this clone turned up a few times. The chain's CDR3 is CASSLLRGLSSYEQYF. The CDR3 DNA reads as TGTGCCAGCAGCTTATTGAGGGGGCTAAGCTCCTACGAGCAGTACTTC. The chain couples TRBV13 to TRBJ2-5; TRBD1 matches 7 bases. The J call may be mistaken, given a closer DNA end match to TRBJ2-7. The CDR3 has 16 residues. Germline CDR1 and CDR2: PRHDT and FYEKMQ (reference sequence).